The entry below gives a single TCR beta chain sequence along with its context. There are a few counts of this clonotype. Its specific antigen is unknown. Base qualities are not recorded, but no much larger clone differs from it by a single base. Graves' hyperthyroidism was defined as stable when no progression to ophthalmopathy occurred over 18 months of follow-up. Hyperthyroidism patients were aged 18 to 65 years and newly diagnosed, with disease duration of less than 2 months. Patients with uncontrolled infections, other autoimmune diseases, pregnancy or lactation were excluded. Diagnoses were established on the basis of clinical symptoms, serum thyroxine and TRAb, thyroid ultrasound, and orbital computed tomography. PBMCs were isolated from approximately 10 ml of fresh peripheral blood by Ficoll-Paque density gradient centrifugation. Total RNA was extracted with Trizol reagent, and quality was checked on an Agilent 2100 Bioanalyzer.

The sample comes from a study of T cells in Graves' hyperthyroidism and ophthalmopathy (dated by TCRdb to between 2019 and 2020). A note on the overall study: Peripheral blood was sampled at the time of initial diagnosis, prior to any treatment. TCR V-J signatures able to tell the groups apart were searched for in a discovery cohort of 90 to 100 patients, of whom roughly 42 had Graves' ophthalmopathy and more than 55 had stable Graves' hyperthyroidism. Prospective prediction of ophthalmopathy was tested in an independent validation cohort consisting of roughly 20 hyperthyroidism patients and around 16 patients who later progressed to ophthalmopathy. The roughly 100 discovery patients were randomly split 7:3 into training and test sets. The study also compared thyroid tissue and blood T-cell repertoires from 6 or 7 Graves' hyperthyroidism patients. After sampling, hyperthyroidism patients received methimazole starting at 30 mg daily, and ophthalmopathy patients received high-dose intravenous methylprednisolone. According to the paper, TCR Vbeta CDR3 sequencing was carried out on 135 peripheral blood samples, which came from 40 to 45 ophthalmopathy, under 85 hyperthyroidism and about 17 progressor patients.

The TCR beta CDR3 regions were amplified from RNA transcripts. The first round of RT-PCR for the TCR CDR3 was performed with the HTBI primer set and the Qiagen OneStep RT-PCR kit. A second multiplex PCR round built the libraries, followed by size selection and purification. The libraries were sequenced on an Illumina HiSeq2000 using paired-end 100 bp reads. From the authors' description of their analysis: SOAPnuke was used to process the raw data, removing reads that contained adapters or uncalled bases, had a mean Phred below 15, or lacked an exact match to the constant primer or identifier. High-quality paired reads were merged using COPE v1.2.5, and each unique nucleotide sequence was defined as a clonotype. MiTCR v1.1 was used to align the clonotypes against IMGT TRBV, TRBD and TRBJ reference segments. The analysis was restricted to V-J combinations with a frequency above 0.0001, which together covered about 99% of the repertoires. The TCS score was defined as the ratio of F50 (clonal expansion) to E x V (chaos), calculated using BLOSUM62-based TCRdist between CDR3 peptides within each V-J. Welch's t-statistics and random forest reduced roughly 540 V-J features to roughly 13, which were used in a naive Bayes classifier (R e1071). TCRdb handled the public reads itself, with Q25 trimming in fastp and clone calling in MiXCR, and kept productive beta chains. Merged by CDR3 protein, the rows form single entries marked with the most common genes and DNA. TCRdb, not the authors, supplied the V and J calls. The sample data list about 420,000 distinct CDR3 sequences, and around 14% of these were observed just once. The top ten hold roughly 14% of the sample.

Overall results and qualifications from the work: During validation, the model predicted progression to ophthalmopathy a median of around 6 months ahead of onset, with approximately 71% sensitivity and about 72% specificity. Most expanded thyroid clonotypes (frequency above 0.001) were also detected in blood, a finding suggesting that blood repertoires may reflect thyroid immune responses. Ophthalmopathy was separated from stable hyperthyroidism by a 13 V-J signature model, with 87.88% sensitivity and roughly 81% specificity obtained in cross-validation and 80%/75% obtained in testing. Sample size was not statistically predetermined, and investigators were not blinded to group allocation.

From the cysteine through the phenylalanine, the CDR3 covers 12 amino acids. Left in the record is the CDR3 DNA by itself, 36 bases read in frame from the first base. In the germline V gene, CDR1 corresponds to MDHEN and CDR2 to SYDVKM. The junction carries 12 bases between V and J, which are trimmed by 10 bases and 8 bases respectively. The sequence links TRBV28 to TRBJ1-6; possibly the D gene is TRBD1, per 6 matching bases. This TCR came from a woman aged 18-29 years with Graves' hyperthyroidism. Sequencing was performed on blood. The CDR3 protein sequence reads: CATDRTHSPLHF. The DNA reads TGTGCCACCGACAGGACCCATTCACCCCTCCACTTT.